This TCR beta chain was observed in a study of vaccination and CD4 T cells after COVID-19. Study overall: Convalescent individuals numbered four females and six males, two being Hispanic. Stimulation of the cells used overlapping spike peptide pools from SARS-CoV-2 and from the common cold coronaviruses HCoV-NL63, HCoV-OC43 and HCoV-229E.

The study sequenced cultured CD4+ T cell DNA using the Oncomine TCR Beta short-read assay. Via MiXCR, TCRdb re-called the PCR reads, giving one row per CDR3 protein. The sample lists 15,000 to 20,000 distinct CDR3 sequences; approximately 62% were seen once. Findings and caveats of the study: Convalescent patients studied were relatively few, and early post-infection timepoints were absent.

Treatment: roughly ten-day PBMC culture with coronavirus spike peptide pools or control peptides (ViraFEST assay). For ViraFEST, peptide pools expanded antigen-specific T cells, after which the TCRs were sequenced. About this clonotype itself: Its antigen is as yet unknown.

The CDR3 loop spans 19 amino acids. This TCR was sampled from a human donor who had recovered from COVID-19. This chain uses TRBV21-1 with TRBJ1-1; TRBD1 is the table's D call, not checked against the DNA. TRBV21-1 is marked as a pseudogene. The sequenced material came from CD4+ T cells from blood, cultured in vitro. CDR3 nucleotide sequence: TGTGCCAGCAGCAAAAGGGTGACAGGGATGGGGAGGGGGAACACTGAAGCTTTCTTT. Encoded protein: CASSKRVTGMGRGNTEAFF.